This T cell receptor beta chain was sequenced in a study of CD8 T cells in ankylosing spondylitis. Only a few counts were recorded for this clonotype. Its target is unknown. This CDR3 contains 17 residues. V shed 5 bases, J shed 2 bases, and the junction held 13 bases outside the gene matches. Germline V gene sequence: CDR1 SEHNR, CDR2 FQNEAQ (reference sequence). Study conclusions and caveats: What seemed typical of ankylosing spondylitis blood was a TCR beta motif built from 8 or 9 highly homologous variants.

The TCR beta libraries were generated through quantitative 5'-RACE incorporating molecular barcodes. One entry per CDR3 protein, called by TCRdb with MiXCR from the 5' RACE reads. The data contain 220,000 or so distinct CDR3 sequences, approximately 20% of them singletons. The sample taken for sequencing was blood, either unsorted or a sorted T cell fraction (not recorded which). The TCR comes from a male donor with ankylosing spondylitis. The J gene is TRBJ2-5, the V gene TRBV7-9; 8 positions agree with TRBD2. The CDR3 DNA sequence: TGTGCCAGCAGCCCCCCGGTAGCGGGGACCTTTCAAGAGACCCAGTACTTC. This codes for CASSPPVAGTFQETQYF.